This TCR beta chain originates from a study of blood T cells in healthy people across ages (dated by TCRdb to between 2014 and 2016). Describing the broader study: In model experiments, roughly one uniquely barcoded TCR beta cDNA molecule per two T cells was captured by template switching. Using deep sequencing normalized with unique cDNA molecular identifiers, the study measured how TCR beta repertoire diversity changes with age. Donors were grouped into four age groups: young (average roughly 17 years), middle-aged (about 38), aged (roughly 67) and long-lived (just over 80). To avoid experimental bias, donors of different ages were spread randomly across the sequencing lanes. For two donors (one aged 18 to 30 and one aged 80 or older), the study analyzed two additional independent replicas of 1 million unique cDNA reads from the same blood draw.

There are a few counts of this clonotype. The antigen it recognizes is unknown. Nothing much larger sits one base from this clone, and base qualities are not available. Systemically healthy Caucasian individuals from Russia, some 36 in total and aged about 6 to 100 years, were included as donors. Approximately 9.3 milliliters of peripheral blood were drawn from each donor into EDTA-treated Vacutainer tubes. Ficoll-Paque density-gradient centrifugation was used to isolate PBMCs, with at least 7 million obtained per sample. Total RNA, at least 6 micrograms per sample, was extracted from PBMCs with Trizol reagent. For every donor, an aliquot of PBMCs went through flow cytometry to measure the percentages of naive CD45RAhigh/CD27high T cells. Here is what the overall study found, with its caveats: Compared with the aged group, the long-lived group had more naive CD4+ T cells, fewer expanded clones and increased TCR diversity, a pattern suggesting age selection. Because profiling used bulk unsorted PBMCs, naive and antigen-experienced compartments could not be compared conclusively. Donor CMV infection status was unknown, potentially confounding age-related changes in expanded clonotypes. Total diversity estimates from one million sequenced T cells were considered lower bounds and underestimates. Observed TCR beta diversity per million T cells fell roughly linearly with age, and a significant reduction was already apparent by age around 40. The percentage of naive T cells measured by flow cytometry correlated strongly with observed TCR beta diversity.

The method was 5' RACE. The listed sequencing device is Illumina HiSeq 2500. A second PCR of roughly 7 to 11 cycles was run with a J-beta primer mix and a sample-barcoded 5' primer. A unique molecular identifier was introduced onto each TCR beta cDNA molecule by a template-switch 5' adaptor carrying 12 random nucleotides. At least 2.5 million CDR3-containing paired-end reads were obtained from each sample. First-strand cDNA synthesis was performed from all RNA using the Mint cDNA synthesis kit, with priming by a TRBC-specific oligonucleotide. Following uracil-DNA glycosylase treatment, all cDNA underwent a first 18-cycle PCR with the universal primers M1SS and BC2_uni_R. For the original study's pipeline: Each sample was normalized by randomly selecting 1 million high-quality reads, each carrying a distinct molecular identifier. Instead of being binned into consensus sequences, reads with shared molecular identifiers were discarded. CDR3 identification, clonotype clustering and error correction used MiTCR with a Q25 quality threshold and the strictest error-elimination algorithm. Lower-bound total TCR beta diversity was estimated with a nonparametric unseen species model using Euler transformation. TCRdb trimmed the raw reads at Q25, called clones with MiXCR and kept productive beta chains. Rows are combined by CDR3 protein, so each entry shows the most common genes and DNA. In this record, the V and J calls reflect TCRdb's handling and not the investigators' own analysis. Recorded for this sample are just under 750,000 distinct CDR3 sequences; around a fifth of them occurred a single time. Of the sample, 20% to 25% is held by the ten largest clones.

V was cut back by 3 bases and J by 1 base, leaving a gap of 4 bases between them. Including cysteine and phenylalanine, the CDR3 has 11 amino acids. Only the CDR3 part of the read is kept: 33 bases, read in frame from the first base. Looking up the germline V gene (reference sequence) yields CDR1 DFQATT and CDR2 SNEGSKA. Material for sequencing was blood. Here the chain combines TRBV20-1 and TRBJ2-7; the D gene cannot be resolved reliably. This sequence originates from a man aged 70-80 years in good health. The base sequence is TGCAGTGCTAGTACTTCCTACGAGCAGTACTTC. Translated, it gives CSASTSYEQYF.